The 21 T cell receptor beta chains presented below share a single source sample, sequenced in a study of blood T cell repertoires in COVID-19. Sequencing used immunoSEQ multiplex PCR; TCRdb keeps in-frame clones, though not all of them. Of about 270,000 clones in the sample, around four fifths were seen once. Sample: peripheral blood. These TCRs come from a woman aged 50 to 60 with active or convalescent COVID-19.

The chain is built from TRBV6-2 or TRBV6-3 and TRBJ2-1; no definite D call. V dropped 2 bases and J dropped 6 bases, with 14 bases sitting between them. Germline V gives CDR1 MNHEY, CDR2 SVGEGT. This CDR3 comprises 15 residues. For the CDR3, the DNA is TGTGCCAGCAGTTACGCCCCGGTCGCGGTCAATGAGCAGTTCTTC. This encodes CASSYAPVAVNEQFF.

The rearrangement uses TRBV7-7 and TRBJ1-1; D gene uncertain. Trimming took 5 bases from V and 2 from J, leaving 15 bases between them. This CDR3 has 15 residues. The germline V gene has CDR1 SSHAT and CDR2 FNYEAQ (reference sequence). The CDR3: CASSPSPLKNTEAFF. The CDR3, as DNA: TGTGCCAGCAGCCCAAGCCCACTTAAAAACACTGAAGCTTTCTTT.

V is TRBV19 and J is TRBJ2-2; 11 nucleotides agree with TRBD1. The CDR3 extends over 17 amino acids. CDR1 is LNHDA and CDR2 is SQIVND in the germline V gene (reference sequence). The junction had 10 bases not matched to a gene; V was cut back by 7 bases and J by 3 bases. The CDR3 nucleotides are TGTGCCAGTAATCCAGGACAGGGGGCGCGTTACACCGGGGAGCTGTTTTTT. Its protein product is CASNPGQGARYTGELFF.

The sample holds a few counts of this clone. The CDR3 DNA sequence: TGCGCCAGCAGTGAGGAGGAGGGGAACACTGAAGCTTTCTTT. The encoded protein is CASSEEEGNTEAFF. The chain combines TRBV10-2 with TRBJ1-1; D gene ambiguous. Per the germline V gene, CDR1 is WSHSY and CDR2 is SAAADI. The CDR3 has 14 amino acids. Trimming took off 2 bases at V and 1 base at J, with 8 bases between the two ends.

The genes are TRBV11-2 and TRBJ2-1; possible D gene TRBD2, 6 bases. The length of the CDR3 is 16 residues. Germline V lookup: CDR1 SGHAT, CDR2 FQNNGV. V lost 5 bases, J lost 0 bases, and 14 bases lay in between. The CDR3 spells CASSLWGDFSYNEQFF. CDR3 DNA sequence: TGTGCCAGCAGCCTCTGGGGGGACTTCTCCTACAATGAGCAGTTCTTC.

The genes are TRBV5-1 and TRBJ2-5; 10 nucleotides agree with TRBD1. This CDR3 spans 15 amino acids. Germline loops: CDR1 SGHRS, CDR2 YFSETQ. V shed 4 bases and J 5 bases; nucleotides not matched to a gene: 8. The chain's CDR3 is CASSGAGTGDETQYF. For the CDR3, the DNA is TGCGCCAGCAGCGGCGCCGGGACAGGGGACGAGACCCAGTACTTC.

J is TRBJ1-1 and V is TRBV12-3 or TRBV12-4; tentatively, D is TRBD1 (5 bases). Trimming shortened V by 7 bases and J by 1 base, and 10 bases separated the two germline ends. The CDR3 covers 13 residues. CDR3 sequence: CASTLQGNTEAFF. Written as DNA, the CDR3 is TGTGCCAGCACTCTGCAGGGGAACACTGAAGCTTTCTTT.

This chain links TRBV28 with TRBJ2-7; a weak D match, TRBD2 (5 bases). This CDR3 contains 11 residues. Between the trimmed V and J ends, which lost 7 bases and 7 bases, there was a span of 11 bases. Germline V gene data show CDR1 as MDHEN and CDR2 as SYDVKM. CDR3 nucleotides: TGTGCCAGCAAGGCGGGCTTTGAGCAGTACTTC. This translates into CASKAGFEQYF.

The chain has TRBV5-6 and TRBJ2-5; TRBD2 agrees at 9 bases. Unmatched junction bases numbered 7, after V lost 1 base and J lost 0 bases. Per germline, CDR1 SGHDT and CDR2 YYEEEE. The CDR3 length is 17 residues. CDR3 residues: CASSLFAGGDHQETQYF. In DNA form, the CDR3 reads TGTGCCAGCAGCTTGTTTGCGGGAGGGGACCACCAAGAGACCCAGTACTTC. The full variable domain, with the rest looked up from reference TRBV5-6 and TRBJ2-5, is DAGVTQSPTHLIKTRGQQVTLRCSPKSGHDTVSWYQQALGQGPQFIFQYYEEEERQRGNFPDRFSGHQFPNYSSELNVNALLLGDSALYLCASSLFAGGDHQETQYFGPGTRLLVL.

This clone was detected many times. The J gene is TRBJ2-7, the V gene TRBV30; TRBD2 is a possible D gene (6 bases). Germline V gives CDR1 GTSNPN, CDR2 SVGIG (reference sequence). V was cut by 0 bases and J by 5 bases, with 26 bases left in between. The CDR3 extends over 18 amino acids. The CDR3 DNA reads TGTGCCTGGAGTGTCCTCCCCTTCTCGGGGACCGGGAGTAACGAGCAGTACTTC. This encodes CAWSVLPFSGTGSNEQYF.

The chain is built from TRBV7-8 and TRBJ2-7, with 9 bases lining up with TRBD1. J gave up 3 bases and V 7 bases, and 1 base lay outside the gene matches. Germline CDR1 reads SGHVS; CDR2 reads FQNEAQ. The CDR3 is 12 residues long. In DNA form, the CDR3 reads TGTGCCAGCACGGACAGGGGCTACGAGCAGTACTTC. This translates into CASTDRGYEQYF. Using reference TRBV7-8 and TRBJ2-7 for the parts outside the CDR3, the full variable domain is GAGVSQSPRYKVAKRGQDVALRCDPISGHVSLFWYQQALGQGPEFLTYFQNEAQLDKSGLPSDRFFAERPEGSVSTLKIQRTQQEDSAVYLCASTDRGYEQYFGPGTRLTVT.

The chain combines TRBV4-2 with TRBJ2-5; TRBD1 matches 7 bases. The CDR3 extends over 15 amino acids. Germline lookup yields CDR1 LGHNA and CDR2 YNFKEQ. With V trimmed by 8 bases and J by 3 bases, 12 bases remained unmatched. CDR3 nucleotides: TGTGCCAGCTCCCAAGAAGGAACAGGGGAAGAGACCCAGTACTTC. This translates into CASSQEGTGEETQYF.

The CDR3 nucleotides are TGTGCCAGTAGTGGGTTCCTTAAGCGGGAGCCCTCAGATACGCAGTATTTT. This sequence encodes CASSGFLKREPSDTQYF. This sequence joins TRBV19 and TRBJ2-3, with 8 bases identical to TRBD2. The germline V gene has CDR1 LNHDA and CDR2 SQIVND (reference sequence). This CDR3 contains 17 residues. The junction had 14 bases not matched to a gene; V was cut back by 5 bases and J by 4 bases.

Worth noting for this clone: This same CDR3 is encoded by further DNA sequences in the sample. This chain connects TRBV2 to TRBJ2-5; no firm D call. The CDR3 totals 12 residues. Trimming took off 2 bases at V and 5 bases at J, with 6 bases between the two ends. In germline, CDR1 is SNHLY, CDR2 FYNNEI. The CDR3 reads CASSESGETQYF. The CDR3 bases are TGTGCCAGCAGTGAATCCGGGGAGACCCAGTACTTC.

The genes are TRBV2 and TRBJ2-7; the match to TRBD1 covers 10 bases. Germline V lookup: CDR1 SNHLY, CDR2 FYNNEI. The CDR3 loop spans 14 amino acids. Trimming cost V 7 bases and J 3 bases; bases outside gene matches: 6. The CDR3 loop is CASTRQGANYEQYF. For the CDR3, the DNA is TGTGCCAGCACACGACAGGGGGCAAACTACGAGCAGTACTTC.

This chain joins TRBV5-1 and TRBJ2-7; a weak D match, TRBD2 (6 bases). Trimming shortened V by 0 bases and J by 2 bases, and 12 bases separated the two germline ends. The CDR3 loop spans 15 amino acids. The germline CDR1 and CDR2 sequences are SGHRS and YFSETQ. The CDR3 protein is CASSLVLAQTYEQYF. In DNA form, the CDR3 reads TGCGCCAGCAGCTTGGTGCTAGCGCAGACCTACGAGCAGTACTTC.

The chain joins TRBV7-9 to TRBJ2-3; 9 bases line up with TRBD2. CDR1 is SEHNR and CDR2 is FQNEAQ in the germline V gene (reference sequence). The CDR3 extends over 15 amino acids. V gave up 8 bases and J gave up 0 bases; unmatched junction bases: 6. The CDR3 bases are TGTGCCAGCCACCGGGCGGGAGGGAGCACAGATACGCAGTATTTT. Translated: CASHRAGGSTDTQYF.

The V call is TRBV7-9, the J call TRBJ1-2, with 9 positions matching TRBD1. This CDR3 spans 13 amino acids. Germline lookup yields CDR1 SEHNR and CDR2 FQNEAQ (reference sequence). With V trimmed by 8 bases and J by 0 bases, 1 base remained unmatched. The DNA for the CDR3 is TGTGCCAGCGGGGACAGGGCTAACTATGGCTACACCTTC. It translates to CASGDRANYGYTF.

The rearrangement joins TRBV2 to TRBJ2-7; 7 bases are shared with TRBD2. The DNA end lines up better with TRBJ2-5; the J call may be wrong. CDR1 and CDR2 from the germline V gene are SNHLY and FYNNEI. This CDR3 region has 14 residues. The CDR3 DNA is TGTGCCAGCAAGCCGAGGGAGGGCCAAGAGACCCAGTACTTC. Translated: CASKPREGQETQYF.

The rearrangement links TRBV5-3 to TRBJ2-7; TRBD2 matches 7 bases. TRBV5-3 is an ORF for which the function is uncertain. The CDR3 loop spans 15 amino acids. The V segment lost 4 bases and the J segment 3 bases; nucleotides outside the gene matches: 10. The CDR3 reads CARSAGLREYYEQYF. Here the CDR3 DNA reads TGTGCCAGAAGCGCAGGGTTGCGGGAGTACTACGAGCAGTACTTC.

J is TRBJ1-4 and V is TRBV28; tentative D call: TRBD1 (6 bases). Germline lookup yields CDR1 MDHEN and CDR2 SYDVKM. V lost 5 bases and J 7 bases, leaving 8 bases between the germline ends. The CDR3 loop spans 12 amino acids. This CDR3 is CASSQQGEKLFF. CDR3 nucleotide sequence: TGTGCCAGCAGTCAACAGGGTGAAAAACTGTTTTTT.